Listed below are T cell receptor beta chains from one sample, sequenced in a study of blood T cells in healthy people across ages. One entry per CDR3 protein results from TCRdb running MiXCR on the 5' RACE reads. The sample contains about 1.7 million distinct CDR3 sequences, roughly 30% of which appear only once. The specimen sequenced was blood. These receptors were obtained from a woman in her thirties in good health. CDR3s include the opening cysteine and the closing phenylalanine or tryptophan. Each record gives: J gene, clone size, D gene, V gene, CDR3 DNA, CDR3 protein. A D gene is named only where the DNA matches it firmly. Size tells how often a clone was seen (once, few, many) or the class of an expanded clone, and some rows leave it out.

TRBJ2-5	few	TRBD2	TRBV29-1	TGCAGCGTTGAAGAGACTAGCGGGGGCGCGACGTACTTC	CSVEETSGGATYF
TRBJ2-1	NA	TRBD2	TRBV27	TGTGCCAGCAGTCCGCGGGAGTTCTATGAGCAGTTCTTC	CASSPREFYEQFF
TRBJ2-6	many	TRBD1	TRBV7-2	TGTGCCAGCAGCTACGGGACAGGGACTGGGGCCAACGTCCTGACTTTC	CASSYGTGTGANVLTF
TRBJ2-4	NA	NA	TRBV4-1	TGCGCCAGCAGCCAAGAGTGGGGGGCCCCCAAAAACATTCAGTACTTC	CASSQEWGAPKNIQYF
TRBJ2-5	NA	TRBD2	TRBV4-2	TGTGCCAGCAGCCAAGATGAAACTAGCGGGGCGGAGACCCAGTACTTC	CASSQDETSGAETQYF
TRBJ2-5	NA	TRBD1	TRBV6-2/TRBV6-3	TGTGCCAGCAGTCGACAGGGACACCTCCAAGAGACCCAGTACTTC	CASSRQGHLQETQYF
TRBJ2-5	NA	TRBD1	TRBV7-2	TGTGCCAGCAGCTTCTCGGGGTCCAGGGACAGGGGGGTCCAGGAGACCCAGTACTTC	CASSFSGSRDRGVQETQYF
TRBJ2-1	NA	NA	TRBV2	TGTGCCAGCAGTGATAGTGTCAGGCGTAACGCCTACAATGAGCAGTTCTTC	CASSDSVRRNAYNEQFF
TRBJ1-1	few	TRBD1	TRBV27	TGTGCCAGCAGGTACAGGGGATGGACTGAAGCTTTCTTT	CASRYRGWTEAFF
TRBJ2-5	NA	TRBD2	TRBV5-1	TGCGCCAGCAGCTTGAGGGGGCCGACTAGCGGGGGGTCTCAAGAGGAGACCCAGTACTTC	CASSLRGPTSGGSQEETQYF
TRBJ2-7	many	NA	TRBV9	TGTGCCAGCAGCGTCGAGCAGGGAAGGGGCTACGAGCAGTACTTC	CASSVEQGRGYEQYF
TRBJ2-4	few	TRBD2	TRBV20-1	TGCAGTGCCCGGACTAGCTTAGCCAATGAGCAGTACTTC	CSARTSLANEQYF
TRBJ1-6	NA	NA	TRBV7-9	TGTGCCAGCAGCTGGAACAGGGATTATAACTCACCCCTCCACTTT	CASSWNRDYNSPLHF
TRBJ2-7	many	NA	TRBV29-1	TGCAGCGTTGAAGATGGGCGCGCGGACGAGCAGTACTTC	CSVEDGRADEQYF
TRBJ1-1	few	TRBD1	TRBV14	TGTGCCAGCAGCCATCGACAGGGCGGAGTGCTCCCTGAAGCTTTCTTT	CASSHRQGGVLPEAFF
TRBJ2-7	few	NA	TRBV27	TGTGCCAGCAGTGACGGGGAAGAGCAGTACTTC	CASSDGEEQYF
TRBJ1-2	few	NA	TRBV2	TGTGCCAGCAGTGTCGACAGGTCTGGCTACACCTTC	CASSVDRSGYTF
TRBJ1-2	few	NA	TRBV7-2	TGTGCCAGCAGCTTAGTCGCCCCCAATGGCTACACCTTC	CASSLVAPNGYTF
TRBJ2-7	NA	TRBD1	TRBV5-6	TGTGCCAGCAGCCCTATCCGAGGGGGCGGCGAGCAGTACTTC	CASSPIRGGGEQYF
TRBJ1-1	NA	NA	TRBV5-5	TGTGCCAGCACCCCGTCGGGGCGAGATGACACTGAAGCTTTCTTT	CASTPSGRDDTEAFF
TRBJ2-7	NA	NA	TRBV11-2	TGTGCCAGCAGCTTACGCGCAGTTAACGAGCAGTACTTC	CASSLRAVNEQYF
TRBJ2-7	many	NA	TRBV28	TGTGCCAGCATGAGATTGGGGGAGCAGTACTTC	CASMRLGEQYF
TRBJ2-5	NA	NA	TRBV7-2	TGTGCCAGCAGCTTCTCTAACGGTCTGTACCAAGAGACCCAGTACTTC	CASSFSNGLYQETQYF
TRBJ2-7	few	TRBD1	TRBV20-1	TGCAGTGCTAGAGCGGAACAGGGGAGTTACGAGCAGTACTTC	CSARAEQGSYEQYF
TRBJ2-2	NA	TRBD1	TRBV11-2	TGTGCCAGCAGCGGGCCGGGACAGGGATTTGTCGGGGAGCTGTTTTTT	CASSGPGQGFVGELFF
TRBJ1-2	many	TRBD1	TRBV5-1	TGCGCCAGCAGCTTGGGACAGGGGATCAACTATGGCTACACCTTC	CASSLGQGINYGYTF
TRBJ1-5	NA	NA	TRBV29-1	TGCAGCGTAGAAACAGGGTCCAGCAATCAGCCCCAGCATTTT	CSVETGSSNQPQHF
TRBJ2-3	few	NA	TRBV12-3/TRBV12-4	TGTGCCAGCAGTTTAGCGCTGGTAAAGGGGGATACGCAGTATTTT	CASSLALVKGDTQYF
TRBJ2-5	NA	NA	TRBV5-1	TGCGCCAGCAGCTTGGACCGCTTCGGGGGGCCGGGGGAGACCCAGTACTTC	CASSLDRFGGPGETQYF
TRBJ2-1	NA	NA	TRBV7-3	TGTGCCAGCAGCTCGACTCCGGGTGAGCAGTTCTTC	CASSSTPGEQFF
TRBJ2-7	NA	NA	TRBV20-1	TGCAGTGCTAGAGGCCCGGGGGGCCCAGGGGAGCAGTACTTC	CSARGPGGPGEQYF
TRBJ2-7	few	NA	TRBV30	TGTGCCTGGAGTGTACGCCAACCTGGGCCTAGCTCCTACGAGCAGTACTTC	CAWSVRQPGPSSYEQYF
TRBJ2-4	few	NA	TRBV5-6	TGTGCCAGCAGCTCTGTTGGGGGACCTCAGTACTTC	CASSSVGGPQYF
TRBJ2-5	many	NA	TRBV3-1	TGTGCCAGCAGCCAGGCCGATGAGACCCAGTACTTC	CASSQADETQYF
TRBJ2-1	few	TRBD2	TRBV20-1	TGCAGTGCAAGGGGCGGCGGGAGGGCCCTCGACAATGAGCAGTTCTTC	CSARGGGRALDNEQFF
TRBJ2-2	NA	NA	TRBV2	TGTGCCAGCAGTCGCCCGGGAGACGCGAACACCGGGGAGCTGTTTTTT	CASSRPGDANTGELFF
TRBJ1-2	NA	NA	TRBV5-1	TGCGCCAGCAGCTTGATCGGAGAGGGTGGCTACACCTTC	CASSLIGEGGYTF
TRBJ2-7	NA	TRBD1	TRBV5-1	TGCGCCAGCAGTCGTCTTGCCGGGACAGGGGGGTACGAGCAGTACTTC	CASSRLAGTGGYEQYF
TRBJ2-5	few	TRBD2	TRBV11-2	TGTGCCAGCAGCCCCTGGACTAGCGGGGCAGAGACCCAGTACTTC	CASSPWTSGAETQYF
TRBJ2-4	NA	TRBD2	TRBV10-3	TGTGCCATCAGTGGGTCGAAGGCGGGGGGGTACTACGAGCTGTACTTC	CAISGSKAGGYYELYF
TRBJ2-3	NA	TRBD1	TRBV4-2	TGTGCCAGCAGCCAAGAAAGACAGGGGGTTAGGTCAGATACGCAGTATTTT	CASSQERQGVRSDTQYF
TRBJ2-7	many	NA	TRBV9	TGTGCCAGCAGCGCGGGGGACGGGCCCTACGAGCAGTACTTC	CASSAGDGPYEQYF
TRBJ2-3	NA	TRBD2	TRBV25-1	TGTGCCAGCAGTGAGGCACTAGCGGGGACAGATACGCAGTATTTT	CASSEALAGTDTQYF
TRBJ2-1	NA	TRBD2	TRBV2	TGTGCCAGCAGCCAAGAAGATAGCGGGGGGGCCTATGAGCAGTTCTTC	CASSQEDSGGAYEQFF
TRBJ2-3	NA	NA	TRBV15	TGTGCCACCAGCAGAGAAATGGGGTCCACCCGCCAAAAATTCACAGATACGCAGTATTTT	CATSREMGSTRQKFTDTQYF
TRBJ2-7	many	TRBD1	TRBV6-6	TGTGCCAGCAGGATACAGGGGCCCTACGAGCAGTACTTC	CASRIQGPYEQYF
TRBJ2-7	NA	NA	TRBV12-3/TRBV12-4	TGTGCCAGCAGTTTCGGGCCAGCTCAACGATCCTACGAGCAGTACTTC	CASSFGPAQRSYEQYF
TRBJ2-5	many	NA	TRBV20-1	TGCAGTGCTAACCCCCCGGATGGCGCTAGCACGCAGACCCAGTACTTC	CSANPPDGASTQTQYF
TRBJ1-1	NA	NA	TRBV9	TGTGCCGGCAGCGTAGGGGGATATCAGGGGTCGGGGACTGAAGCTTTCTTT	CAGSVGGYQGSGTEAFF
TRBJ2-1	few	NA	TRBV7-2	TGTGCCAGCAGCTTAGGGGGGCGAGGGGGGATAGAGGAGCAGTTCTTC	CASSLGGRGGIEEQFF
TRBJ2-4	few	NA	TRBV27	TGTACCAGCAGTCAGCCGAACACGGGACACCAGTACTTC	CTSSQPNTGHQYF
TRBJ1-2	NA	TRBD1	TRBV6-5	TGTGCCAGCAGTCGCCAGACAGGGGCGCGCTATGGCTACACCTTC	CASSRQTGARYGYTF
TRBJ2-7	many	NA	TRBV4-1	TGCGCCAGCAGCCAAGAAGGAGGGAGTAGCTACGAGCAGTACTTC	CASSQEGGSSYEQYF
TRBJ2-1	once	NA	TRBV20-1	TGCAGTGCCAGCAGCCGGCAGGGGCAGCTATCCTACAATGAGCAGTTCTTC	CSASSRQGQLSYNEQFF
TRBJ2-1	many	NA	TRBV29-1	TGCAGCGTTGAACGGATTTACAACAATGAGCAGTTCTTC	CSVERIYNNEQFF
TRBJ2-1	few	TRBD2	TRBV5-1	TGCGCCAGCAGTTCTAGCGGGGACTACAATGAGCAGTTCTTC	CASSSSGDYNEQFF
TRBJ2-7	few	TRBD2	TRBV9	TGTGCCAGCAGCGCCGAGCGGGATCTCGGGCAGTACTTC	CASSAERDLGQYF
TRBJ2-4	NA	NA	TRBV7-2	TGTGCCAGCAGCTGGACGGGCGCCCCTGGGGACATTCAGTACTTC	CASSWTGAPGDIQYF
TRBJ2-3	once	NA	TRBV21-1	TGTGCCAGCATTACAGACTTGGGAGATACGCAGTATTTT	CASITDLGDTQYF
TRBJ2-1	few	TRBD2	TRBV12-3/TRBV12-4	TGTGCCAGCAGTGGGGACGCGGCGGGAGCGCAGTTCTTC	CASSGDAAGAQFF